One and the same sample provided the 12 T cell receptor beta chains below, sequenced in a study of blood T cells in healthy people across ages. Next came a second PCR, run for about 7 to 12 cycles, which used a sample-barcoded 5' primer along with a J-beta primer mix. TCRdb re-derived calls from the 5' RACE reads in MiXCR, one entry per CDR3 protein. In the table there are some 1.6 million distinct CDR3 sequences, around 36% of which are singletons. Material for sequencing was blood. All receptors come from a woman between 25 and 40 years old in good health.

This clonotype has more than one count but fewer than ten. The chain carries TRBV7-3 and TRBJ2-1; the D gene is possibly TRBD1 (6 bases). Per germline, CDR1 SGHTA and CDR2 FQGTGA. The V end was cut by 5 bases, the J end by 5 bases, with 19 bases between. The CDR3 has 16 amino acids. As DNA, the CDR3 is TGTGCCAGCAGCCCTACACCCGGGACATGGGACAATGAGCAGTTCTTC. Residues: CASSPTPGTWDNEQFF.

This clonotype has a single count. This chain joins TRBV12-3 or TRBV12-4 and TRBJ1-5; TRBD1 agrees at 7 bases. J lost 4 bases, V lost 6 bases, and 6 bases had no gene match. CDR3 length: 14 amino acids. The DNA of the CDR3 is TGTGCCAGCAGGGGAGGGACAGAAAATCAGCCCCAGCATTTT. Its translation: CASRGGTENQPQHF.

Regarding this clonotype: A read error is possible here, since a much larger clone lies one base away. The V gene is TRBV6-4, the J gene TRBJ2-2; 10 nucleotides match TRBD1. This CDR3 has 14 residues. With V trimmed by 4 bases and J by 4 bases, 0 bases remained unmatched. Germline CDR1 reads MRHNA; CDR2 reads SNTAGT. The CDR3 DNA is TGTGCCAGCAGTGGGACAGGGGGCACCGGGGAGCTGTTTTTT. As protein: CASSGTGGTGELFF.

Concerning this clonotype itself: One end of the junction fails to match germline, which may point to a read error. The chain combines TRBV12-3 or TRBV12-4 with TRBJ1-5; 7 nucleotides agree with TRBD1. The CDR3 is made up of 16 amino acids. Here the CDR3 reads CASSLTGDYSNRPQHF. The CDR3, as DNA: TGTGCCAGCAGTTTAACAGGGGATTATAGCAATCGGCCCCAGCATTTT.

The chain joins TRBV20-1 to TRBJ2-7; a weak D match, TRBD2 (6 bases). This CDR3 has 15 residues. The germline V gene has CDR1 DFQATT and CDR2 SNEGSKA (reference sequence). Deletions cut 1 base from V and 6 bases from J, with 19 bases between. The DNA for the CDR3 is TGCAGTGCTAGAGGTCGCCCGGAGGGTTGGAGCGAGCAGTACTTC. As protein: CSARGRPEGWSEQYF.

The rearrangement uses TRBV20-1 and TRBJ2-2; 7 nucleotides agree with TRBD1. Germline V gene sequence: CDR1 DFQATT, CDR2 SNEGSKA (reference sequence). The junction had 6 bases not matched to a gene; V was cut back by 8 bases and J by 0 bases. The CDR3 length is 14 residues. CDR3 loop: CSTPGQTNTGELFF. In DNA, the CDR3 is TGCAGTACTCCGGGACAGACGAACACCGGGGAGCTGTTTTTT.

This clonotype was recorded only once. This may be a read error: a much more frequent sequence differs by one nucleotide. V gene TRBV29-1 combines with J gene TRBJ2-5; D remains ambiguous. V lost 8 bases and J 5 bases, leaving 18 bases between the germline ends. This CDR3 comprises 13 residues. The germline V gene encodes CDR1 SQVTM and CDR2 ANQGSEA. The CDR3 protein is CSFSGRSLETQYF. CDR3 DNA sequence: TGCAGCTTTTCGGGTCGGAGTCTGGAGACCCAGTACTTC.

This clonotype was detected a few times. The chain employs TRBV9 and TRBJ2-5; 10 nucleotides agree with TRBD2. The CDR3 sequence is 16 residues long. V was pared by 0 bases and J by 5 bases, with 7 bases of the junction left unmatched. The V gene's germline CDR1 is SGDLS and CDR2 YYNGEE. In DNA form, the CDR3 reads TGTGCCAGCAGCGTAGAGGCTAGCGGGGGAGTGGAGACCCAGTACTTC. It specifies CASSVEASGGVETQYF.

The CDR3 bases are TGCAGTGCTAGAGATTTGTCCCGACAGGGGGCGGTTCAGCCCCAGCATTTT. This gives the protein CSARDLSRQGAVQPQHF. V gene TRBV20-1 combines with J gene TRBJ1-5; 10 nucleotides agree with TRBD1. CDR3 size: 17 residues. Germline V gene sequence: CDR1 DFQATT, CDR2 SNEGSKA (reference sequence). V trimming: 0 bases; J trimming: 6 bases; junction bases outside the gene matches: 11.

The CDR3 spells CATSRDRSSNIQYF. The CDR3 DNA is TGTGCCACCAGCAGAGACAGGTCTAGCAACATTCAGTACTTC. The J gene is TRBJ2-4, the V gene TRBV15, with a weak D call TRBD2 (5 bases). This CDR3 spans 14 amino acids. Germline V lookup: CDR1 LNHNV, CDR2 YYDKDF (reference sequence). V was trimmed by 0 bases and J by 7 bases, leaving 10 bases between them. The full variable domain, rest sourced from reference TRBV15 and TRBJ2-4, is DAMVIQNPRYQVTQFGKPVTLSCSQTLNHNVMYWYQQKSSQAPKLLFHYYDKDFNNEADTPDNFQSRRPNTSFCFLDIRSPGLGDTAMYLCATSRDRSSNIQYFGAGTRLSVL.

The V gene is TRBV7-2, the J gene TRBJ1-1; D is perhaps TRBD1 (6 bases). Trimming pared 2 bases from V and 0 bases from J, leaving 13 bases between. Looked up from germline, CDR1 is SGHTA and CDR2 is FQGNSA. The CDR3 has 16 amino acids. CDR3 nucleotides: TGTGCCAGCAGCTTATTGGGGGCACATGTGAACACTGAAGCTTTCTTT. Residues: CASSLLGAHVNTEAFF. The variable domain in full, with the rest retrieved from reference TRBV7-2 and TRBJ1-1, is GAGVSQSPSNKVTEKGKDVELRCDPISGHTALYWYRQSLGQGLEFLIYFQGNSAPDKSGLPSDRFSAERTGGSVSTLTIQRTQQEDSAVYLCASSLLGAHVNTEAFFGQGTRLTVV.

Regarding this clonotype: The germline gene is not matched at one end of the junction; a read error may be the cause. The chain has TRBV27 and TRBJ2-6; tentatively, D is TRBD1 (5 bases). The CDR3 has 16 residues. Germline V gene sequence: CDR1 MNHEY, CDR2 SMNVEV (reference sequence). The CDR3, as DNA: TGTGCCAGCAGGAAATCAACAGATTCTGGGGCCAACGCCCTGACTTTC. It encodes CASRKSTDSGANALTF.